Following are 27 T cell receptor beta chains from one sample sequenced in a study of cytomegalovirus exposure and HLA in healthy donors. The data were produced by immunoSEQ multiplex PCR, yet TCRdb's version contains in-frame clones alone and is incomplete. The data contain approximately 220,000 clones, around 87% of them singletons. Sequencing was carried out using PBMCs. The origin of the receptors is a man between 18 and 35 years old in good health and CMV-seronegative.

The gene calls are TRBV27 and TRBJ2-1, with a tentative D call TRBD2 (5 bases). V lost 3 bases, J lost 2 bases, and 14 bases lay in between. Germline V gene data show CDR1 as MNHEY and CDR2 as SMNVEV (reference sequence). This CDR3 has 16 amino acids. In DNA form, the CDR3 reads TGTGCCAGCAGTTTGAGCTACGGGATCCCCTACAATGAGCAGTTCTTC. This gives the protein CASSLSYGIPYNEQFF.

This clone has only a few counts. This CDR3 is CASTSGGFYGYTF. CDR3 coding DNA: TGTGCCAGCACCTCGGGAGGATTCTATGGCTACACCTTC. The rearrangement joins TRBV7-9 to TRBJ1-2; D gene ambiguous. The V gene lost 7 bases and the J gene lost 4 bases, with 13 bases spanning the gap. CDR1 SEHNR and CDR2 FQNEAQ come from the germline V gene (reference sequence). The CDR3 loop spans 13 amino acids.

The chain couples TRBV5-1 to TRBJ2-7; 7 bases map to TRBD1. The CDR3 loop spans 13 amino acids. The V segment lost 5 bases and the J segment 3 bases; nucleotides outside the gene matches: 5. CDR1 and CDR2 from the germline V gene are SGHRS and YFSETQ. As DNA, the CDR3 is TGCGCCAGCAGTTATGGACAGGACTACGAGCAGTACTTC. It translates to CASSYGQDYEQYF.

The gene calls are TRBV6-4 and TRBJ1-6; 11 bases match TRBD1. The germline V gene encodes CDR1 MRHNA and CDR2 SNTAGT. The V segment lost 7 bases and the J segment 7 bases; nucleotides outside the gene matches: 3. The CDR3 loop spans 14 amino acids. The DNA of the CDR3 is TGTGCCAGCACGGGACAGGGGGTCAATTCACCCCTCCACTTT. Residues: CASTGQGVNSPLHF.

The gene calls are TRBV5-4 and TRBJ2-3; 9 bases fit TRBD1. V dropped 4 bases and J dropped 7; count of bases not matched to a gene: 10. This CDR3 is 15 amino acids long. The germline CDR1 and CDR2 sequences are SGHNT and YYREEE (reference sequence). The CDR3 sequence is CASSAGGDRVNTQYF. DNA for the CDR3: TGTGCCAGCAGCGCCGGTGGGGACAGGGTAAATACGCAGTATTTT.

The chain uses TRBV11-2 and TRBJ2-5, with 9 bases matching TRBD1. Germline V CDR1 and CDR2: SGHAT, FQNNGV. The CDR3 is 14 residues long. V was clipped by 6 bases and J by 5 bases; unmatched bases: 7. The CDR3 DNA reads as TGTGCCAGCAGTACGCACAGGGGGCGCGAGACCCAGTACTTC. Protein: CASSTHRGRETQYF. The variable domain in full, completed from reference TRBV11-2 and TRBJ2-5, reads EAGVAQSPRYKIIEKRQSVAFWCNPISGHATLYWYQQILGQGPKLLIQFQNNGVVDDSQLPKDRFSAERLKGVDSTLKIQPAKLEDSAVYLCASSTHRGRETQYFGPGTRLLVL.

The CDR3 nucleotides read TGTGCCAGCAGCCCCAGGACTAGCGGGCGCACCGGGGAGCTGTTTTTT. Protein product: CASSPRTSGRTGELFF. This chain links TRBV5-6 with TRBJ2-2, with 11 positions matching TRBD2. Germline trimming cut 4 bases from V and 4 bases from J; bases unmatched to any gene: 6. CDR3 length: 16 amino acids. Germline lookup yields CDR1 SGHDT and CDR2 YYEEEE. Supplemented by reference TRBV5-6 and TRBJ2-2, the full variable domain reads DAGVTQSPTHLIKTRGQQVTLRCSPKSGHDTVSWYQQALGQGPQFIFQYYEEEERQRGNFPDRFSGHQFPNYSSELNVNALLLGDSALYLCASSPRTSGRTGELFFGEGSRLTVL.

The chain combines TRBV18 with TRBJ1-1; 7 nucleotides line up with TRBD1. V lost 1 base, J lost 5 bases, and 7 bases stayed unmatched. This CDR3 has 15 residues. Germline CDR1 is KGHSH and CDR2 is LQKENI. CDR3 coding DNA: TGTGCCAGCTCACCACAAGGGACAGCTCTAACTGAAGCTTTCTTT. Encoded protein: CASSPQGTALTEAFF.

This chain links TRBV7-6 with TRBJ1-4, with TRBD1 matching 7 bases. This CDR3 comprises 14 residues. Germline V CDR1 and CDR2: SGHVS, FNYEAQ. V shed 2 bases, J shed 8 bases, and the junction held 5 bases outside the gene matches. CDR3 bases: TGTGCCAGCAGCTTAAGGGGGCGTGGGGAAAAACTGTTTTTT. Residues: CASSLRGRGEKLFF.

This chain links TRBV5-8 with TRBJ2-1; 11 bases line up with TRBD2. The germline V gene encodes CDR1 SGHTS and CDR2 YDEGEE. Unmatched junction bases numbered 6, after V lost 3 bases and J lost 4 bases. This CDR3 is 16 amino acids long. The CDR3 spells CASSSLAGGDYNEQFF. The CDR3 DNA sequence: TGTGCCAGCAGCTCTTTAGCGGGAGGGGATTACAATGAGCAGTTCTTC.

The J gene is TRBJ1-4, the V gene TRBV6-6, with unresolved D. Trimming took 6 bases from V and 6 from J, leaving 5 bases between them. This CDR3 spans 11 amino acids. CDR1 is MNHNY and CDR2 is SVGAGI in the germline V gene (reference sequence). CDR3 amino acids: CASRYHEKLFF. CDR3 DNA sequence: TGTGCCAGCAGATATCATGAAAAACTGTTTTTT.

The rearrangement joins TRBV27 to TRBJ1-2, with D possibly being TRBD1 (5 bases). The V gene's germline CDR1 is MNHEY and CDR2 SMNVEV (reference sequence). The length of the CDR3 is 12 residues. V gave up 4 bases and J gave up 13 bases, with 16 bases separating them. The CDR3 spells CASSSTRGPPTF. In nucleotides, the CDR3 is TGTGCCAGCAGTTCGACAAGGGGCCCCCCCACCTTC.

The chain combines TRBV30 with TRBJ2-7, with 9 bases fitting TRBD1. V lost 1 base, J lost 5 bases, and 9 bases stayed unmatched. Germline V lookup: CDR1 GTSNPN, CDR2 SVGIG (reference sequence). The CDR3 loop spans 15 amino acids. CDR3 residues: CAWSGLGTGFDEQYF. For the CDR3, the DNA is TGTGCCTGGAGTGGGTTGGGGACAGGGTTCGACGAGCAGTACTTC.

A few counts support this clone. The chain recombines TRBV25-1 with TRBJ1-1; D gene unclear. Per the germline V gene, CDR1 is MGHDK and CDR2 is SYGVNS. The CDR3 has 12 amino acids. Between the trimmed V and J ends, which lost 2 bases and 11 bases, there was a span of 12 bases. The CDR3 DNA follows: TGTGCCAGCAGTGAACTGGCCCCCTGGGCTTTCTTT. This sequence encodes CASSELAPWAFF.

This chain connects TRBV28 to TRBJ1-1; D may be TRBD1 (5 bases). The CDR3 is 15 amino acids. CDR1 is MDHEN and CDR2 is SYDVKM in the germline V gene. Trimming took off 6 bases at V and 5 bases at J, with 19 bases between the two ends. This chain's CDR3 is CASSKRGISKTEAFF. CDR3 in DNA: TGTGCCAGCAGCAAAAGGGGTATTTCCAAGACTGAAGCTTTCTTT.

This clone was seen a single time. The chain links TRBV6-6 to TRBJ2-4; 8 bases are a match to TRBD1. The CDR3 spans 13 residues. Looked up from germline, CDR1 is MNHNY and CDR2 is SVGAGI (reference sequence). The V segment lost 6 bases and the J segment 9 bases; nucleotides outside the gene matches: 7. The DNA of the CDR3 is TGTGCCAGCAGGGCAGGGGGCGCGGGCATTCAGTACTTC. Its protein product is CASRAGGAGIQYF.

This clone was observed once. This rearrangement joins TRBV9 to TRBJ2-7, with D tentatively TRBD2 (5 bases). Trimming cost V 1 base and J 5 bases, with 13 bases left between them. CDR3 size: 14 residues. Per the germline V gene, CDR1 is SGDLS and CDR2 is YYNGEE. The DNA of the CDR3 is TGTGCCAGCAGCGTAAATCCCGGGAAGGACGAGCAGTACTTC. Translating gives CASSVNPGKDEQYF.

V usage is TRBV27 and J usage is TRBJ2-3, with 11 bases lining up with TRBD2. This CDR3 has 17 amino acids. The J segment lost 2 bases and the V segment lost 2 bases, leaving 6 bases of the junction unmatched. CDR1 and CDR2 from the germline V gene are MNHEY and SMNVEV (reference sequence). Written as DNA, the CDR3 is TGTGCCAGCAGTTTAAGACTAGCGGGGCCCTACACAGATACGCAGTATTTT. Amino acids: CASSLRLAGPYTDTQYF.

This clone is a singleton in its sample. The V gene is TRBV29-1, the J gene TRBJ2-1; the match to TRBD2 covers 8 bases. V lost 8 bases and J lost 4; bases outside the gene matches: 13. This CDR3 is built from 15 residues. Germline CDR1 is SQVTM and CDR2 is ANQGSEA. The CDR3 nucleotides are TGCAGCCCCACAGGACCGGGGGGGAAATACAATGAGCAGTTCTTC. Amino acids: CSPTGPGGKYNEQFF.

The V call is TRBV5-1, the J call TRBJ1-2; maybe TRBD1 (5 bases). CDR1 and CDR2 from the germline V gene are SGHRS and YFSETQ. CDR3 length: 15 amino acids. V lost 0 bases to trimming and J lost 2 bases, with 11 bases between them. DNA of the CDR3: TGCGCCAGCAGCTTGGAGGGCAGGGAAAACTATGGCTACACCTTC. It specifies CASSLEGRENYGYTF.

The chain employs TRBV28 and TRBJ2-7; 7 bases map to TRBD2. Trimming at V came to 3 bases and at J to 2 bases, leaving 10 bases not matched to a gene. This CDR3 contains 16 residues. Germline V CDR1 and CDR2: MDHEN, SYDVKM. In DNA, the CDR3 is TGTGCCAGCAGTTTTAGGCTAGCGGAGCTGACCTACGAGCAGTACTTC. It specifies CASSFRLAELTYEQYF. Full variable domain (outside the CDR3, taken from reference TRBV28 and TRBJ2-7): DVKVTQSSRYLVKRTGEKVFLECVQDMDHENMFWYRQDPGLGLRLIYFSYDVKMKEKGDIPEGYSVSREKKERFSLILESASTNQTSMYLCASSFRLAELTYEQYFGPGTRLTVT.

A single count supports this clone. The chain has TRBV11-2 and TRBJ1-1; 9 nucleotides line up with TRBD1. The CDR3 contains 12 residues. The junction had 2 bases not matched to a gene; V was cut back by 1 base and J by 11 bases. Germline-derived CDR1 and CDR2 are SGHAT and FQNNGV. This CDR3 is CASSLGQGVAFF. DNA of the CDR3: TGTGCCAGCAGCTTAGGACAGGGGGTGGCTTTCTTT. The full variable domain, with the rest looked up from reference TRBV11-2 and TRBJ1-1, is EAGVAQSPRYKIIEKRQSVAFWCNPISGHATLYWYQQILGQGPKLLIQFQNNGVVDDSQLPKDRFSAERLKGVDSTLKIQPAKLEDSAVYLCASSLGQGVAFFGQGTRLTVV.

This clone was observed a few times. The chain links TRBV7-2 to TRBJ2-7, with no clear D. CDR3 length: 14 amino acids. V dropped 1 base and J dropped 7 bases, with 14 bases sitting between them. CDR1 SGHTA and CDR2 FQGNSA come from the germline V gene. The CDR3 sequence: CASSLDHSSGEQYF. CDR3 DNA: TGTGCCAGCAGCTTAGACCACAGTTCTGGGGAGCAGTACTTC.

The CDR3 here is CASSNTGGGYTF. The DNA for the CDR3 is TGTGCCAGCAGTAATACAGGGGGAGGCTACACCTTC. The chain combines TRBV28 with TRBJ1-2, with 8 bases that match TRBD1. Germline loops: CDR1 MDHEN, CDR2 SYDVKM. The CDR3 spans 12 residues. The V gene end was trimmed by 5 bases and the J gene end by 8 bases; junction bases not matched to a gene: 4.

This clone came up once. Here the CDR3 reads CSVALRNGGEQYF. The CDR3 nucleotides are TGCAGCGTTGCCCTCCGAAACGGTGGCGAGCAGTACTTC. The gene calls are TRBV29-1 and TRBJ2-7; unclear D gene. The V gene's germline CDR1 is SQVTM and CDR2 ANQGSEA. Trimming took 4 bases from V and 6 from J, leaving 16 bases between them. This CDR3 region has 13 residues.

The table lists this clone with a count of one. The chain recombines TRBV4-1 with TRBJ2-7; 7 bases align to TRBD2. Germline V gives CDR1 MGHRA, CDR2 YSYEKL. Germline trimming cut 0 bases from V and 0 bases from J; bases unmatched to any gene: 2. CDR3 length: 15 amino acids. The CDR3 loop is CASSQESGNSYEQYF. Here the CDR3 DNA reads TGCGCCAGCAGCCAAGAGAGCGGGAACTCCTACGAGCAGTACTTC.

The chain couples TRBV18 to TRBJ2-7; the match to TRBD2 covers 15 bases. V was pared by 3 bases and J by 6 bases, with 6 bases of the junction left unmatched. CDR1 and CDR2 from the germline V gene are KGHSH and LQKENI. The CDR3 is 16 amino acids. The CDR3: CASSPPGLAGGTEQYF. CDR3 in DNA: TGTGCCAGCTCACCCCCGGGACTAGCGGGAGGCACCGAGCAGTACTTC.